A single sample gave rise to the 12 T cell receptor beta chains below, sequenced in a study of T cells in Graves' hyperthyroidism and ophthalmopathy. TCR beta CDR3 sequences were amplified from RNA transcripts. HTBI primers were the set used in a first-round RT-PCR of the TCR CDR3. A single record per CDR3 protein comes from TCRdb applying MiXCR to the multiplex PCR reads. The data show about 52,000 distinct CDR3 sequences, approximately 52% seen once. Material: blood. These receptors were collected from a woman aged 45-65 years with Graves' ophthalmopathy.

This chain connects TRBV7-9 to TRBJ2-7; D may be TRBD2 (6 bases). The CDR3 length is 13 residues. CDR1 SEHNR and CDR2 FQNEAQ come from the germline V gene (reference sequence). Trimming removed 5 bases at V and 2 bases at J, with 10 bases between. This chain's CDR3 is CASSRGLTYEQYF. The CDR3 DNA is TGTGCCAGCAGCAGGGGACTCACCTACGAGCAGTACTTC.

By proportion, this clonotype is medium-sized. V is TRBV25-1 and J is TRBJ2-2; TRBD1 agrees at 7 bases. This CDR3 spans 15 amino acids. Germline V lookup: CDR1 MGHDK, CDR2 SYGVNS. V shed 4 bases and J 1 base; nucleotides not matched to a gene: 3. The CDR3 loop reads CASSGGQWNTGELFF. CDR3 bases: TGTGCCAGCAGTGGGGGACAGTGGAACACCGGGGAGCTGTTTTTT.

This clonotype was counted ten times or more. The chain links TRBV20-1 to TRBJ1-2, with D maybe TRBD1 (6 bases). The CDR3 totals 13 residues. Germline CDR1 reads DFQATT; CDR2 reads SNEGSKA (reference sequence). V was clipped by 6 bases and J by 5 bases, with 16 bases between them. The CDR3 DNA reads TGCAGTGCCGAAGGTGGGGGCTATTATGGCTACACCTTC. This translates into CSAEGGGYYGYTF.

For this clonotype: At one boundary the junction diverges from the germline segment, which might be a read error. The chain recombines TRBV10-1 with TRBJ2-7, with 8 nucleotides matching TRBD1. The germline CDR1 and CDR2 sequences are WNHNN and SYGVQD (reference sequence). The CDR3 spans 19 residues. Written as DNA, the CDR3 is TGCGCCAGCACCCAACCCATGGGGACAGGAGGGATATTCTCCTGCGAGCAGTATTTC. This gives the protein CASTQPMGTGGIFSCEQYF.

The J gene is TRBJ2-1, the V gene TRBV5-1; 8 nucleotides match TRBD1. There are 15 residues in the CDR3. The germline V gene has CDR1 SGHRS and CDR2 YFSETQ. V lost 5 bases, J lost 6 bases, and 10 bases stayed unmatched. In DNA, the CDR3 is TGCGCCAGCAGGCCCCCGGACAGGGTAGGCAATGAGCAGTTCTTC. Its translation: CASRPPDRVGNEQFF. Supplemented by reference TRBV5-1 and TRBJ2-1, the full variable domain reads KAGVTQTPRYLIKTRGQQVTLSCSPISGHRSVSWYQQTPGQGLQFLFEYFSETQRNKGNFPGRFSGRQFSNSRSEMNVSTLELGDSALYLCASRPPDRVGNEQFFGPGTRLTVL.

This chain links TRBV20-1 with TRBJ2-7; 7 bases match TRBD2. Trimming at V came to 4 bases and at J to 12 bases, leaving 15 bases not matched to a gene. The CDR3 extends over 13 amino acids. CDR1 DFQATT and CDR2 SNEGSKA come from the germline V gene (reference sequence). The CDR3 region has the DNA TGCAGTGCTATGTTGATGACTAGCTACGGGCGGTACTTC. The encoded protein is CSAMLMTSYGRYF.

This clonotype was seen at least ten times. The CDR3 spells CASKRLAGVTGELFF. The CDR3 DNA follows: TGTGCCAGTAAACGGCTAGCGGGGGTCACCGGGGAGCTGTTTTTT. The chain recombines TRBV19 with TRBJ2-2, with 10 bases matching TRBD2. CDR3 length equals 15 residues. The ends lost 7 bases at V and 4 bases at J; junction bases unmatched: 6. In germline, CDR1 is LNHDA, CDR2 SQIVND (reference sequence).

This clonotype occurred a few times. V usage is TRBV5-1 and J usage is TRBJ1-2; 9 nucleotides align to TRBD1. V gave up 7 bases and J gave up 7 bases; unmatched junction bases: 5. CDR1 SGHRS and CDR2 YFSETQ come from the germline V gene. This CDR3 region has 12 residues. This CDR3 reads CASGQGTTGYTF. CDR3 nucleotide sequence: TGCGCCAGCGGACAGGGGACGACTGGCTACACCTTC.

This clonotype has only a few counts. The chain recombines TRBV30 with TRBJ1-5; no firm D call. Deletions cut 0 bases from V and 4 bases from J, with 10 bases between. CDR3 size: 14 residues. Germline V lookup: CDR1 GTSNPN, CDR2 SVGIG (reference sequence). CDR3 coding DNA: TGTGCCTGGAGTGTTTCGAACCTGAATCAGCCCCAGCATTTT. It specifies CAWSVSNLNQPQHF.

In regard to this clonotype: This sequence may be a read error, since a much larger clone differs from it by one base. The genes are TRBV4-1 and TRBJ2-1, with 9 positions matching TRBD2. CDR1 is MGHRA and CDR2 is YSYEKL in the germline V gene. CDR3 length equals 18 residues. This CDR3 reads CASSQDGAPSGAYNEQLF. The DNA of the CDR3 is TGCGCCAGCAGCCAAGATGGGGCGCCTAGCGGGGCTTACAATGAGCAGCTCTTC.

J is TRBJ2-5 and V is TRBV20-1; D gene ambiguous. CDR3 length equals 12 residues. Germline loops: CDR1 DFQATT, CDR2 SNEGSKA (reference sequence). V dropped 7 bases and J dropped 0 bases, with 9 bases sitting between them. Here the CDR3 DNA reads TGCAGTGTTTTTGACAACCAAGAGACCCAGTACTTC. It yields the protein CSVFDNQETQYF.

On this clonotype: A read error is likely, as this CDR3 ends without the conserved phenylalanine or tryptophan. J is TRBJ2-1 and V is TRBV9; D is possibly TRBD2 (6 bases). The CDR3 covers 14 residues. Germline assignment: CDR1 SGDLS and CDR2 YYNGEE. CDR3 sequence: CASSFRRGDNEQFL. In DNA, the CDR3 is TGTGCCAGCAGCTTCCGGCGGGGTGACAACGAGCAGTTCCTC.